These 8 T cell receptor beta chains share one sample of origin, sequenced in a study of T-cell reconstitution after alpha-beta-depleted transplantation in children. TCRbeta library preparation incorporated unique molecular identifiers. Each CDR3 protein is one row after TCRdb ran MiXCR on the PCR reads. The data contain some 550,000 distinct CDR3 sequences, 20% to 25% of them singletons. Sequencing used PBMCs, mostly from graft donor cells, obtained 360 days after TCRalphabeta/CD19-depleted stem cell transplant. Receptors were obtained from a boy less than two years old who had a stem cell transplant for acute myeloid leukemia, so the T cells may come from the graft donor.

Only a few counts were recorded for this clonotype. V and J are TRBV30 and TRBJ1-2, with 9 bases identical to TRBD1. The CDR3 is 12 residues long. V trimming: 2 bases; J trimming: 6 bases; junction bases outside the gene matches: 1. The V gene's germline CDR1 is GTSNPN and CDR2 SVGIG (reference sequence). The CDR3 DNA reads as TGTGCCTGGAGTACAGGGGGCGATGGCTACACCTTC. As protein: CAWSTGGDGYTF.

In this sample, this clonotype turned up many times. The V gene is TRBV29-1, the J gene TRBJ2-3, with a weak D call TRBD2 (5 bases). Germline V gene lookup returns CDR1 SQVTM and CDR2 ANQGSEA. The CDR3 is 12 amino acids. The V end lost 2 bases, the J end lost 4 bases, and 7 bases lay between the germline ends. The CDR3: CSVESGADTQYF. The CDR3 DNA sequence: TGCAGCGTTGAATCCGGGGCAGATACGCAGTATTTT.

This clonotype has a handful of counts. V gene TRBV25-1 combines with J gene TRBJ1-1; no clear D gene. This CDR3 comprises 14 residues. The ends were cut back, 4 bases at V and 0 bases at J, with 9 bases in the middle. CDR1 and CDR2 (germline): MGHDK, SYGVNS. The CDR3 bases are TGTGCCAGCAGTGGGATAAAGATGAACACTGAAGCTTTCTTT. It is translated as CASSGIKMNTEAFF. The full variable domain, completed using reference TRBV25-1 and TRBJ1-1, is EADIYQTPRYLVIGTGKKITLECSQTMGHDKMYWYQQDPGMELHLIHYSYGVNSTEKGDLSSESTVSRIRTEHFPLTLESARPSHTSQYLCASSGIKMNTEAFFGQGTRLTVV.

The chain has TRBV20-1 and TRBJ2-1, with a tentative D call TRBD2 (5 bases). The germline V and J ends were trimmed by 4 bases and 4 bases, with 11 bases remaining between them. CDR1 and CDR2 from the germline V gene are DFQATT and SNEGSKA (reference sequence). There are 13 residues in the CDR3. The CDR3: CSATAAQYNEQFF. The CDR3 DNA reads TGCAGTGCTACAGCGGCGCAGTACAATGAGCAGTTCTTC.

This clonotype was seen a few times. The chain employs TRBV12-3 or TRBV12-4 and TRBJ2-5; TRBD1 aligns across 7 bases. This CDR3 spans 17 amino acids. V shed 6 bases, J shed 5 bases, and the junction held 18 bases outside the gene matches. The DNA of the CDR3 is TGTGCCAGCAGCCCCCACCTCCGGACAGGTCCTTCGGAGACCCAGTACTTC. Protein sequence: CASSPHLRTGPSETQYF.

This rearrangement joins TRBV15 to TRBJ2-3; 7 bases agree with TRBD2. Trimming removed 2 bases from V and 3 bases from J; junction bases left unmatched: 8. The CDR3 totals 16 residues. CDR1 LNHNV and CDR2 YYDKDF come from the germline V gene (reference sequence). The CDR3 bases are TGTGCCACCAGCAGATGGAGCGGGACTAATACAGATACGCAGTATTTT. Protein: CATSRWSGTNTDTQYF.

The chain recombines TRBV13 with TRBJ2-6, with D maybe TRBD1 (5 bases). Germline CDR1 and CDR2: PRHDT and FYEKMQ (reference sequence). The CDR3 consists of 15 residues. V shed 4 bases and J shed 3 bases, with 10 bases lying between them. The CDR3 sequence is CASSSVGRGANVLTF. The DNA of the CDR3 is TGTGCCAGCAGCTCAGTGGGGCGTGGGGCCAACGTCCTGACTTTC.

This clonotype was seen repeatedly, ten times or more. The genes are TRBV4-3 and TRBJ2-2, with D possibly matching TRBD2 (5 bases). Germline CDR1 LGHNA, CDR2 YSLEER. CDR3 size: 16 residues. V lost 3 bases and J lost 1, with 12 bases in between. Written as DNA, the CDR3 is TGCGCCAGCAGCCACCTACCCGGGGAGAACACCGGGGAGCTGTTTTTT. Amino acids: CASSHLPGENTGELFF.